This TCR beta chain was documented in a study of T cell responses to AZD1222 COVID-19 vaccine. Libraries were prepared by immunoSEQ multiplex PCR; TCRdb keeps only in-frame clonotypes and omits some of them. The sample consists of 100,000 or so clones, roughly nine tenths of them appearing once. Findings and caveats of the study: Among spike-specific TCRs, nearly half reportedly target unmutated variant regions. At study baseline, merely about 6 AZD1222 recipients were seropositive. None of the repertoires were sampled until the peak T cell response had passed.

This clone was counted between two and nine times. Its cognate antigen is unknown. Trimming removed 5 bases at V and 1 base at J, with 15 bases between. This CDR3 contains 16 residues. Germline CDR1 and CDR2: SNHLY and FYNNEI. Sample: peripheral blood, taken on day 0 of AZD1222 vaccination. This chain links TRBV2 with TRBJ1-5; D gene unclear. This receptor was obtained from an adult in good health. The CDR3 DNA reads TGTGCCAGCAGTTTTGAATCTAGTAGGAGCAATCAGCCCCAGCATTTT. Encoded protein: CASSFESSRSNQPQHF.